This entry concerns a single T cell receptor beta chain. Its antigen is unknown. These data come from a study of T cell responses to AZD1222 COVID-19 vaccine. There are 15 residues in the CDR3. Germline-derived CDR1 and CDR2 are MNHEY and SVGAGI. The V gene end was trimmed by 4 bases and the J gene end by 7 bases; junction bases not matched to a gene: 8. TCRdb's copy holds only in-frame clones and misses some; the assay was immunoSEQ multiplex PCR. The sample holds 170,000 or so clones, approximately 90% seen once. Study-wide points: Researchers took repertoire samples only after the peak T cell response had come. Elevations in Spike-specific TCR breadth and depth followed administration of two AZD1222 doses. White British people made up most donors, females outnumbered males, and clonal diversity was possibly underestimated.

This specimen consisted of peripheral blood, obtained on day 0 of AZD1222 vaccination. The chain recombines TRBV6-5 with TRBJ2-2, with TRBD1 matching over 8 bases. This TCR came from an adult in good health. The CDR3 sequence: CASSSLDRVGGELFF. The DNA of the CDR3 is TGTGCCAGCAGTTCTCTGGACAGGGTGGGCGGGGAGCTGTTTTTT.